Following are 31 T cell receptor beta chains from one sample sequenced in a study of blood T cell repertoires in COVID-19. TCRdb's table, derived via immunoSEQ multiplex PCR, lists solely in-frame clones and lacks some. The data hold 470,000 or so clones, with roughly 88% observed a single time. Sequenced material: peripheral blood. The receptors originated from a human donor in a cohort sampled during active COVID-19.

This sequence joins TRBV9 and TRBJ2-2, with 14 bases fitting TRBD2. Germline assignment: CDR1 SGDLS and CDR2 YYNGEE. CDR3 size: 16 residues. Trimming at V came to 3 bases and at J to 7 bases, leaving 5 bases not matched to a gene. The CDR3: CASSEGTSGRIGELFF. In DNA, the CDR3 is TGTGCCAGCAGCGAAGGGACTAGCGGGAGAATCGGGGAGCTGTTTTTT.

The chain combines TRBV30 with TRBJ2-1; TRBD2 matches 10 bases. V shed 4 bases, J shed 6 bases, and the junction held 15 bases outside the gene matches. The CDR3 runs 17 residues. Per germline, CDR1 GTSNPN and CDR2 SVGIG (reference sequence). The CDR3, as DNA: TGTGCCTGGAATCGGCTAGCGGGAGAGAGGGTAGGCAATGAGCAGTTCTTC. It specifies CAWNRLAGERVGNEQFF.

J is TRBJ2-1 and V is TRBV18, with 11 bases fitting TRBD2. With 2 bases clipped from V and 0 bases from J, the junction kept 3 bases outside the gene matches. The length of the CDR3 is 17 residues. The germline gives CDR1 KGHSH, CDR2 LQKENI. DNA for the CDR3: TGTGCCAGCTCACCAATGACTAGCGGGACCTCCTACAATGAGCAGTTCTTC. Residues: CASSPMTSGTSYNEQFF.

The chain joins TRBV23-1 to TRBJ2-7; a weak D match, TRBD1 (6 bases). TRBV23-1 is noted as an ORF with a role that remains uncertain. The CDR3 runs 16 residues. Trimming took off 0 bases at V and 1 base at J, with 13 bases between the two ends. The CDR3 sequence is CASSQSRSGVSYEQYF. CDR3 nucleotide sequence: TGCGCCAGCAGTCAATCGCGGTCAGGGGTTTCCTACGAGCAGTACTTC.

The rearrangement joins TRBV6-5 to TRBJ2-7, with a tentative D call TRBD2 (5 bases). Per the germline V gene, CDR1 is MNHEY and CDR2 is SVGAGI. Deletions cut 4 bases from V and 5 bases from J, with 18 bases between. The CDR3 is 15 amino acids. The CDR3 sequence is CASSSEVWTKNEQYF. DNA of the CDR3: TGTGCCAGCAGTTCGGAGGTTTGGACGAAAAACGAGCAGTACTTC.

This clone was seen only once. CDR3 amino acids: CASSLGGLGTDTQYF. Here the CDR3 DNA reads TGTGCCAGCAGCTTAGGCGGGTTGGGCACAGATACGCAGTATTTT. The chain uses TRBV7-3 and TRBJ2-3; tentative D call: TRBD2 (5 bases). V gave up 2 bases and J gave up 1 base, with 10 bases separating them. The germline V gene has CDR1 SGHTA and CDR2 FQGTGA. This CDR3 is 15 amino acids long.

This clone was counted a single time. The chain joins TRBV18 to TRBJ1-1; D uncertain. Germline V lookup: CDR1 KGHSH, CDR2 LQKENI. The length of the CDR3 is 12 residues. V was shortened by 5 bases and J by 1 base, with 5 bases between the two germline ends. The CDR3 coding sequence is TGTGCCAGCTCAGCGCGGAACACTGAAGCTTTCTTT. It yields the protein CASSARNTEAFF.

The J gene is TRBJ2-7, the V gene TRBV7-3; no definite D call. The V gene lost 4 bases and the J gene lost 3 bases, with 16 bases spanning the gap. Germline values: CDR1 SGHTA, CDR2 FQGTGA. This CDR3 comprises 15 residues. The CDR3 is CASSSPPHGDYEQYF. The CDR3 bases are TGTGCCAGCAGCTCCCCCCCCCACGGAGACTACGAGCAGTACTTC.

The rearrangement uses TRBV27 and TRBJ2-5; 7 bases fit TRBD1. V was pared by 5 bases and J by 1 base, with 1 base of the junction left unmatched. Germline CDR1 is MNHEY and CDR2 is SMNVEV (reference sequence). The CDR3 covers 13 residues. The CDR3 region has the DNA TGTGCCAGCAGTGACAGGGTCCAAGAGACCCAGTACTTC. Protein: CASSDRVQETQYF.

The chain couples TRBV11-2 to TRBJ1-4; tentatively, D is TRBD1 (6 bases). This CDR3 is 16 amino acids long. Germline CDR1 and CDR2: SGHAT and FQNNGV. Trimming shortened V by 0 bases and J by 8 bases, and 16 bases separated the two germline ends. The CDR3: CASSLDLPRGGEKLFF. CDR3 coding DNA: TGTGCCAGCAGCTTAGACCTCCCCAGGGGTGGGGAAAAACTGTTTTTT.

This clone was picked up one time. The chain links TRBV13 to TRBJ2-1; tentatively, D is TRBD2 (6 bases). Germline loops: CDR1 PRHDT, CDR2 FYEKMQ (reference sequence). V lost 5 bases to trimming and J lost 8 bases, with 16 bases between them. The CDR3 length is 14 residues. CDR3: CASSMGPPGDEQFF. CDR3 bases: TGTGCCAGCAGCATGGGCCCTCCGGGGGATGAGCAGTTCTTC.

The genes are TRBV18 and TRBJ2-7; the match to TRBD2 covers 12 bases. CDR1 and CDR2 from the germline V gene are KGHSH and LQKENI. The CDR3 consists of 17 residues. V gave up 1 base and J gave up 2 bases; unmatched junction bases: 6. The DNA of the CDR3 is TGTGCCAGCTCACCACAGCAGACTAGCGGGAGCACCTACGAGCAGTACTTC. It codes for CASSPQQTSGSTYEQYF.

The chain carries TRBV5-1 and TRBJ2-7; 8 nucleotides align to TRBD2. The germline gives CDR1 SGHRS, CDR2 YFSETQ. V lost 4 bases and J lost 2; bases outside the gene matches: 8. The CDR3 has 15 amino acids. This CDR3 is CASSDPEGLAYEQYF. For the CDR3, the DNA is TGCGCCAGCAGCGACCCCGAGGGACTAGCCTACGAGCAGTACTTC.

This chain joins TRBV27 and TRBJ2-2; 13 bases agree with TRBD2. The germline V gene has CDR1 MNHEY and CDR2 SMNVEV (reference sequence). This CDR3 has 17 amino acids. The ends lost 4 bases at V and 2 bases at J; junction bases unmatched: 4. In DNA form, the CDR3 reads TGTGCCAGCAGTTCGGGACTAGCGGGATTTAACACCGGGGAGCTGTTTTTT. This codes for CASSSGLAGFNTGELFF.

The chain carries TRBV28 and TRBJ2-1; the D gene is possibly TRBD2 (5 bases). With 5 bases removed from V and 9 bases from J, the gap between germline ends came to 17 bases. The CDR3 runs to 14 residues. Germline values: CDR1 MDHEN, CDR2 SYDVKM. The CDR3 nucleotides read TGTGCCAGCAGTCTGGGAGAACGGATCCGTGAGCAGTTCTTC. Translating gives CASSLGERIREQFF. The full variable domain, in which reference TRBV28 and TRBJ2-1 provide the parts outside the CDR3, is DVKVTQSSRYLVKRTGEKVFLECVQDMDHENMFWYRQDPGLGLRLIYFSYDVKMKEKGDIPEGYSVSREKKERFSLILESASTNQTSMYLCASSLGERIREQFFGPGTRLTVL.

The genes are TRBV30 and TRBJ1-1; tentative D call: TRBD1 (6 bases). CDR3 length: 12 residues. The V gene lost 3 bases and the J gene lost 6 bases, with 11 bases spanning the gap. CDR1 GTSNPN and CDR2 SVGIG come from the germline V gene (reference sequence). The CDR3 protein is CAWRGQLSEAFF. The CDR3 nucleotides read TGTGCCTGGAGAGGACAGCTCTCTGAAGCTTTCTTT.

The CDR3 DNA follows: TGTGCCAGCAGTTACCGGGACAGGGGGCTGGGGCAGCCCCAGCATTTT. It encodes CASSYRDRGLGQPQHF. V is TRBV6-2 or TRBV6-3 and J is TRBJ1-5; TRBD1 aligns across 12 bases. J was trimmed by 7 bases and V by 2 bases; bases with no gene match: 6. This CDR3 is 16 amino acids long. From germline, CDR1 is MNHEY and CDR2 SVGEGT.

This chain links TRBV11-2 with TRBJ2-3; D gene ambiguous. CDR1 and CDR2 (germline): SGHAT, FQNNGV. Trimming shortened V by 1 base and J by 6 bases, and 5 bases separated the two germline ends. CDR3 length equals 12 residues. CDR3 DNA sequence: TGTGCCAGCAGCTTAGCCTCGGATACGCAGTATTTT. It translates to CASSLASDTQYF.

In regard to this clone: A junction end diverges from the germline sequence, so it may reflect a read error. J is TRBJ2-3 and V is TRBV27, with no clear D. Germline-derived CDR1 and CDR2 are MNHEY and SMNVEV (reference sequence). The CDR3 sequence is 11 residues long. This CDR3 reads CASTHTHTQYF. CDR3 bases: TGTGCCAGCACTCACACACATACGCAGTATTTT.

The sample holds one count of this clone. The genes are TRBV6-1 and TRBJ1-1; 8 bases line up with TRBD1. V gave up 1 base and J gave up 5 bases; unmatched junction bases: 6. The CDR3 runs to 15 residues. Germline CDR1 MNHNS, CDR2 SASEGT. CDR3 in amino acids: CASSEGGQARTEAFF. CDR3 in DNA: TGTGCCAGCAGTGAAGGGGGACAGGCGAGGACTGAAGCTTTCTTT.

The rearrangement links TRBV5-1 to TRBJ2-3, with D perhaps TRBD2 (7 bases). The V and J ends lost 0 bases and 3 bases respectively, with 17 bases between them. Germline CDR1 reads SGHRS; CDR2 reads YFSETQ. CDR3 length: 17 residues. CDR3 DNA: TGCGCCAGCAGCTTGGTGTCTAGCGGAGGGGGGACAGATACGCAGTATTTT. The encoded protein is CASSLVSSGGGTDTQYF.

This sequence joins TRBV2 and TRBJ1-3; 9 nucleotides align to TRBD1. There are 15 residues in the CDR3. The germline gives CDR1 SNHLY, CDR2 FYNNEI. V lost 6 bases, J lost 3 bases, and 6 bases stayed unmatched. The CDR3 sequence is CASRGQGFGGNTIYF. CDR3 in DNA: TGTGCCAGCAGAGGACAGGGGTTTGGTGGAAACACCATATATTTT.

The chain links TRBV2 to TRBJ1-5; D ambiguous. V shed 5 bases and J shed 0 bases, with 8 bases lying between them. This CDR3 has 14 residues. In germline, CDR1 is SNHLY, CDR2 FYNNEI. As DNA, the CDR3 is TGTGCCAGCAGTTCGGGGTATAGCAATCAGCCCCAGCATTTT. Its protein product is CASSSGYSNQPQHF.

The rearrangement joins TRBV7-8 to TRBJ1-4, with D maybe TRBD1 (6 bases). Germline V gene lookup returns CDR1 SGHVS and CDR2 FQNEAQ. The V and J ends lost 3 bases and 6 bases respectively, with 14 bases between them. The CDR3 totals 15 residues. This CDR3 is CASSFRGGAYEKLFF. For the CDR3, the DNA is TGTGCCAGCAGCTTTCGAGGGGGTGCATATGAAAAACTGTTTTTT. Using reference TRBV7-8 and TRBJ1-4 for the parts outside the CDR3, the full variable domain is GAGVSQSPRYKVAKRGQDVALRCDPISGHVSLFWYQQALGQGPEFLTYFQNEAQLDKSGLPSDRFFAERPEGSVSTLKIQRTQQEDSAVYLCASSFRGGAYEKLFFGSGTQLSVL.

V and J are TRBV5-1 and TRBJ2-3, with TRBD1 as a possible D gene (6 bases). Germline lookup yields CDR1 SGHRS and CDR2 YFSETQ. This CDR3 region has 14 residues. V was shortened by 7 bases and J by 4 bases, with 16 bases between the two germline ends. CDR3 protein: CASYPDSVPDTQYF. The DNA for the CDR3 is TGCGCCAGCTACCCGGACAGTGTCCCAGATACGCAGTATTTT.

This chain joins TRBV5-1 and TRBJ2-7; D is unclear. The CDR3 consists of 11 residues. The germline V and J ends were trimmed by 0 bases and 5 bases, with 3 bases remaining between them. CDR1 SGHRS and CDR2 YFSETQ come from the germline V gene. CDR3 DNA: TGCGCCAGCAGCTTGGTAAACGAGCAGTACTTC. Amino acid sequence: CASSLVNEQYF.

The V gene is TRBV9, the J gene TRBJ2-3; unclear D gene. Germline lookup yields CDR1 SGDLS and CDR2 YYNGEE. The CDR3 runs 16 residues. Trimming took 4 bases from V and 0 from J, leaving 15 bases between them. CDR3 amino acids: CASSPMRFSSTDTQYF. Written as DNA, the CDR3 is TGTGCCAGCAGCCCCATGCGGTTTTCTAGCACAGATACGCAGTATTTT.

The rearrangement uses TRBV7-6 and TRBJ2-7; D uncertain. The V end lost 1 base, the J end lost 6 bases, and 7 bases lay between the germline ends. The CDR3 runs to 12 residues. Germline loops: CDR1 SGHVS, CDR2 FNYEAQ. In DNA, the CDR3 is TGTGCCAGCAGCTTAGGCCCAGGCGAGCAGTACTTC. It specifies CASSLGPGEQYF.

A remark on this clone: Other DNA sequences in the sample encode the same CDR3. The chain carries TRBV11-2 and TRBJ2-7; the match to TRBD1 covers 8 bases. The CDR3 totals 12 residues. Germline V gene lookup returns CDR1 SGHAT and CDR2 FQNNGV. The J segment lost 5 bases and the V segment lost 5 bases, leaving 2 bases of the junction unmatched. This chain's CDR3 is CASSLDRDEQYF. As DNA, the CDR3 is TGTGCCAGCAGCCTGGACAGGGACGAGCAGTACTTC.

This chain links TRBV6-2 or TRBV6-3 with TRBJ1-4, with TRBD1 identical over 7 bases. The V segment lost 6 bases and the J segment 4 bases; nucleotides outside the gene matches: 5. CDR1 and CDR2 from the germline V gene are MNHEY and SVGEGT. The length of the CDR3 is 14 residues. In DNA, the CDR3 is TGTGCCAGCAGCCGTCAGGGGGGTAATGAAAAACTGTTTTTT. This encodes CASSRQGGNEKLFF.

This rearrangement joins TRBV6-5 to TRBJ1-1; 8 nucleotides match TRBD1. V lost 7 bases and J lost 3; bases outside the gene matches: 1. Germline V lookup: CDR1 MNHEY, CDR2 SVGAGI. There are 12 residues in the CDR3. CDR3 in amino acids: CASNRGDTEAFF. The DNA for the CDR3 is TGTGCCAGCAACAGGGGGGACACTGAAGCTTTCTTT.